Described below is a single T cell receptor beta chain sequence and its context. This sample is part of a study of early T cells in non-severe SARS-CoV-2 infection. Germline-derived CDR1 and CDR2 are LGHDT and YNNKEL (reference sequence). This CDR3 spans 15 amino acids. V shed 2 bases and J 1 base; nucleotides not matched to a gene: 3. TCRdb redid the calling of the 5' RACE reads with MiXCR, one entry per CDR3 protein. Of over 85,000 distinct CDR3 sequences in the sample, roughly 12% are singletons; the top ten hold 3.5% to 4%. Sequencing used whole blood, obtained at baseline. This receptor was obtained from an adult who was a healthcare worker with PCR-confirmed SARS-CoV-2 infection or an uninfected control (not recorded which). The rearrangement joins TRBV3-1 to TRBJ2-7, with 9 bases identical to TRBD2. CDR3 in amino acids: CASSQLAGPSYEQYF. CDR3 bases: TGTGCCAGCAGCCAACTAGCGGGGCCTTCCTACGAGCAGTACTTC.